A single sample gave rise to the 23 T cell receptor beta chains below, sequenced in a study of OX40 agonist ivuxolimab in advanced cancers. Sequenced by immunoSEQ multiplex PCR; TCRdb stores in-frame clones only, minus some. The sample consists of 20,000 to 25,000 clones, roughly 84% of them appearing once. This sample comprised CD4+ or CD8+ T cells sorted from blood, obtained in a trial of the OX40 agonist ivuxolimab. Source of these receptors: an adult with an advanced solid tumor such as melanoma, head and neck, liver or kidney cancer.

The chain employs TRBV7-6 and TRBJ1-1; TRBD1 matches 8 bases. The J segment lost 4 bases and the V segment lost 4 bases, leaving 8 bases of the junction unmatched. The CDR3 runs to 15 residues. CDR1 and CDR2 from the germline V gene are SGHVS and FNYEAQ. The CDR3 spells CASSSPQGAGTEAFF. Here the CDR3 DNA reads TGTGCCAGCAGCTCACCTCAGGGGGCCGGCACTGAAGCTTTCTTT.

CDR3: CASSQDFTGGYQETQYF. In DNA form, the CDR3 reads TGCGCCAGCAGCCAAGATTTTACGGGGGGGTACCAAGAGACCCAGTACTTC. The J gene is TRBJ2-5, the V gene TRBV4-3; 8 positions agree with TRBD2. The CDR3 consists of 17 residues. Germline V gives CDR1 LGHNA, CDR2 YSLEER. Trimming took 0 bases from V and 0 from J; bases not matched to a gene: 6.

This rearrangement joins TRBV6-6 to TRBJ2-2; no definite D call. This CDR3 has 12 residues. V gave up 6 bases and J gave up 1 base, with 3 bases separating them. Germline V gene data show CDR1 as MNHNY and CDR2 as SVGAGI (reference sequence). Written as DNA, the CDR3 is TGTGCCAGCAGGGGGAACACCGGGGAGCTGTTTTTT. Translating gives CASRGNTGELFF.

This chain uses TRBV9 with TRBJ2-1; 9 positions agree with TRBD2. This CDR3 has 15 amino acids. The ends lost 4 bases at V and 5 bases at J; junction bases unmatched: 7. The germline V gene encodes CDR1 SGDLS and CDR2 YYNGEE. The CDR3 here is CASSLRTSENNEQFF. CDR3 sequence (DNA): TGTGCCAGCAGCCTCCGGACTAGCGAAAACAATGAGCAGTTCTTC.

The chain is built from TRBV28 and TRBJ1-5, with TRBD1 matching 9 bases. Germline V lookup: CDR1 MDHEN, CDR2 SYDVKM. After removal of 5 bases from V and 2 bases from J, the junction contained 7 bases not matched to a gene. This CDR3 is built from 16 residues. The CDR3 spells CASSKQQGAGNQPQHF. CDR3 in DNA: TGTGCCAGCAGTAAACAACAGGGGGCTGGCAATCAGCCCCAGCATTTT.

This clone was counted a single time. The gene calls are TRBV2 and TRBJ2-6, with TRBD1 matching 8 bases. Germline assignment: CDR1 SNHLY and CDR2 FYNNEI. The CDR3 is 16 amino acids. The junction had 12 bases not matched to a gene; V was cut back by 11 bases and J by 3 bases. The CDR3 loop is CASTGQGAVGANVLTF. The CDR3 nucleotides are TGTGCCTCGACCGGGCAGGGGGCGGTTGGGGCCAACGTCCTGACTTTC.

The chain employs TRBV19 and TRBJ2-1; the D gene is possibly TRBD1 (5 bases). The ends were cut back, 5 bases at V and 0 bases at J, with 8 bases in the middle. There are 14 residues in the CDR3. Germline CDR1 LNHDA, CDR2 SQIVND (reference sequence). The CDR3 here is CASSPQGSYNEQFF. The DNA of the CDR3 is TGTGCCAGTAGTCCCCAGGGCTCCTACAATGAGCAGTTCTTC.

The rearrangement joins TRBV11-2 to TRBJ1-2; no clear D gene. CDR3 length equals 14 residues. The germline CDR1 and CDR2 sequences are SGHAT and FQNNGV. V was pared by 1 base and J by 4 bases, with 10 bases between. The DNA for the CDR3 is TGTGCCAGCAGCTTAGTCGGGCAGAGCTATGGCTACACCTTC. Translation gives CASSLVGQSYGYTF.

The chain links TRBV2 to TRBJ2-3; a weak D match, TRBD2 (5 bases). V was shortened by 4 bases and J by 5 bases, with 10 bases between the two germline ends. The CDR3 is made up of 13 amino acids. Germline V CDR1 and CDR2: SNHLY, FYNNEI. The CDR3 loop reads CASSGEGEDTQYF. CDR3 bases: TGTGCCAGCAGTGGAGAGGGAGAAGATACGCAGTATTTT.

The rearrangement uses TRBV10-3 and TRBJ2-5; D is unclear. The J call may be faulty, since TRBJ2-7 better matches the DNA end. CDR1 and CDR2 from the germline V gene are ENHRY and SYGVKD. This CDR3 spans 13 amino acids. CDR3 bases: TGTGCCATCAACTACGACCTAACCGACGAGCAGTACTTC. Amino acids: CAINYDLTDEQYF.

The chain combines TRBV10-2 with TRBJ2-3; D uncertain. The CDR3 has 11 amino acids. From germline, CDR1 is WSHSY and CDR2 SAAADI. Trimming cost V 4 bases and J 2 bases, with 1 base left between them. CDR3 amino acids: CASSATDTQYF. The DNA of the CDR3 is TGCGCCAGCAGTGCCACAGATACGCAGTATTTT.

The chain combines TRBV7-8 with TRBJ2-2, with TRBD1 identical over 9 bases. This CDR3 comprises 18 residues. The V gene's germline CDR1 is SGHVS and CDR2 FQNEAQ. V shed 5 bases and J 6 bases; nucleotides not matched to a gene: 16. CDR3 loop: CASSRKQFGQGLAGELFF. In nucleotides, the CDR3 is TGTGCCAGCAGCCGCAAACAATTTGGACAGGGGTTGGCCGGGGAGCTGTTTTTT.

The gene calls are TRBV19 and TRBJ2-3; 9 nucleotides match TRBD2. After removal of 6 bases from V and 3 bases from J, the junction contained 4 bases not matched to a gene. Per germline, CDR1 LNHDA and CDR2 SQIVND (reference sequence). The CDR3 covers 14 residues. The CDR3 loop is CASSPGLATDTQYF. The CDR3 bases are TGTGCCAGTAGCCCGGGACTAGCAACAGATACGCAGTATTTT.

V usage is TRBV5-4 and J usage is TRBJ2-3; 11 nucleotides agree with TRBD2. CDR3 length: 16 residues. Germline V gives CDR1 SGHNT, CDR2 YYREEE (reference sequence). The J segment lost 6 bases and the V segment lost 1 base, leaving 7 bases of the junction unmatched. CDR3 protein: CASSLRLAGGSDTQYF. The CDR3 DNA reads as TGTGCCAGCAGCTTGAGGCTAGCGGGGGGATCTGATACGCAGTATTTT.

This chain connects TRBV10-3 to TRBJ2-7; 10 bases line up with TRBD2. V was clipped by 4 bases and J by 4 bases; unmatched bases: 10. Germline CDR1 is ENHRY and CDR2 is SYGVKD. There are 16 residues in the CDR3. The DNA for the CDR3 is TGTGCCATCAGTGGTCCAAGCGGGGGGGCCTCTTACGAGCAGTACTTC. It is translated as CAISGPSGGASYEQYF.

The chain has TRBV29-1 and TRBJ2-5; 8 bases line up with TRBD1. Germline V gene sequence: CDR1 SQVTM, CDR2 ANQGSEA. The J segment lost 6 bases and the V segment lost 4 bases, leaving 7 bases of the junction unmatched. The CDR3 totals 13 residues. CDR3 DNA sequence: TGCAGCGTTGGATCGGGCAGGGGGCAGACCCAGTACTTC. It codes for CSVGSGRGQTQYF.

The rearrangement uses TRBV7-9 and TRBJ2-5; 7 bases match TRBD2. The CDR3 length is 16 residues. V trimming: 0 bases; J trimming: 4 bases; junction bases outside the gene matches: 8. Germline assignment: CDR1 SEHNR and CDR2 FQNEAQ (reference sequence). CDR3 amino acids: CASSLAGGGFGETQYF. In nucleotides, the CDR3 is TGTGCCAGCAGCTTAGCTGGGGGGGGATTCGGAGAGACCCAGTACTTC. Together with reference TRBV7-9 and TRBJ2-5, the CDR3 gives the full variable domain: DTGVSQNPRHKITKRGQNVTFRCDPISEHNRLYWYRQTLGQGPEFLTYFQNEAQLEKSRLLSDRFSAERPKGSFSTLEIQRTEQGDSAMYLCASSLAGGGFGETQYFGPGTRLLVL.

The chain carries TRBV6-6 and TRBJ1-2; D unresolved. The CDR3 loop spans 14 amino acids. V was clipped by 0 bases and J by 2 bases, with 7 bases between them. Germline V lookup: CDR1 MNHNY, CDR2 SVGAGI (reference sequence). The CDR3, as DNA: TGTGCCAGCAGTTACTCAGAGGGAAACTATGGCTACACCTTC. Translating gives CASSYSEGNYGYTF.

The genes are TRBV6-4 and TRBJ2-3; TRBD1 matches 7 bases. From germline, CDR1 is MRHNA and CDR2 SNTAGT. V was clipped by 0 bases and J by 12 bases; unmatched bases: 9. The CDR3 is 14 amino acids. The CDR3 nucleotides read TGTGCCAGCAGTGACTCAGGGGGCCCTGACGATCAGTATTTT. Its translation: CASSDSGGPDDQYF.

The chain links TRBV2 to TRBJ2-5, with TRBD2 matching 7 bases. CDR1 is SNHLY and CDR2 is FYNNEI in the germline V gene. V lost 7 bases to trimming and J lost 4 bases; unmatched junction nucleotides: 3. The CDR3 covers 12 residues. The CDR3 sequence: CASKGRGETQYF. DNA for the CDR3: TGTGCCAGCAAGGGGAGGGGAGAGACCCAGTACTTC.

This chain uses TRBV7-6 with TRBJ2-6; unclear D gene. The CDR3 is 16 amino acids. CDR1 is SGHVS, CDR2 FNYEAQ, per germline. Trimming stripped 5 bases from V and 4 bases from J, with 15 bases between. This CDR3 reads CASSNVRVTGANVLTF. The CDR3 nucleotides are TGTGCCAGCAGCAACGTAAGGGTGACCGGGGCCAACGTCCTGACTTTC.

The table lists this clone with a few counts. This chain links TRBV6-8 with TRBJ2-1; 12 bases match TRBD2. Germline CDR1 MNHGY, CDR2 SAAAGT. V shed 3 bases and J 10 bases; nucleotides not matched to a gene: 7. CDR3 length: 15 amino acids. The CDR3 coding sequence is TGTGCCAGCAGTTATGGGAGACTAGCGGGGGCGGAGCAGTTCTTC. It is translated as CASSYGRLAGAEQFF.

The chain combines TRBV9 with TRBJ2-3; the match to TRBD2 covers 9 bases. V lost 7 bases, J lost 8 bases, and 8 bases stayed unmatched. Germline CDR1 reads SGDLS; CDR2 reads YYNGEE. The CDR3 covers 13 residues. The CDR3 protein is CASGDSGGGTQYF. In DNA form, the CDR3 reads TGTGCCAGCGGCGATAGCGGGGGAGGTACGCAGTATTTT.